Following are 26 T cell receptor beta chains from one sample sequenced in a study of cytomegalovirus exposure and HLA in healthy donors. The PCR was carried out with 60 Vbeta primers and 13 Jbeta primers. Assay used: immunoSEQ multiplex PCR; TCRdb lists only in-frame clones, some missing. Altogether roughly 130,000 clones are present, around 80% being singletons, with the ten largest covering about 2%. Specimen: PBMCs. These receptors were taken from a young man in good health and CMV-seronegative.

This chain uses TRBV4-3 with TRBJ1-4; D uncertain. V lost 0 bases and J lost 6, with 8 bases in between. The V gene's germline CDR1 is LGHNA and CDR2 YSLEER. CDR3 size: 14 residues. The CDR3 DNA reads TGCGCCAGCAGCCAAGATCGCGAGGATGAAAAACTGTTTTTT. Amino acid sequence: CASSQDREDEKLFF.

The chain carries TRBV7-7 and TRBJ2-2, with 7 bases lining up with TRBD1. CDR1 and CDR2 from the germline V gene are SSHAT and FNYEAQ (reference sequence). The CDR3 length is 14 residues. The CDR3 loop is CASVEGANTGELFF. As DNA, the CDR3 is TGTGCTAGCGTTGAGGGGGCTAACACCGGGGAGCTGTTTTTT.

The chain joins TRBV6-5 to TRBJ1-2; no reliable D call. The CDR3 loop spans 15 amino acids. Germline CDR1 is MNHEY and CDR2 is SVGAGI. Trimming took off 7 bases at V and 4 bases at J, with 19 bases between the two ends. The CDR3 protein is CASIGVRALGYGYTF. The CDR3 DNA is TGTGCCAGCATCGGGGTTCGAGCGTTGGGCTATGGCTACACCTTC.

The chain uses TRBV5-1 and TRBJ1-4; unclear D gene. The germline gives CDR1 SGHRS, CDR2 YFSETQ. V was pared by 4 bases and J by 4 bases, with 11 bases between. The CDR3 is 14 residues long. CDR3: CASSPGSFNEKLFF. In nucleotides, the CDR3 is TGCGCCAGCAGCCCCGGGAGCTTTAATGAAAAACTGTTTTTT.

The J gene is TRBJ2-7, the V gene TRBV29-1; possible D gene TRBD1, 6 bases. The CDR3 is 12 amino acids. Trimming removed 5 bases at V and 4 bases at J, with 12 bases between. CDR1 SQVTM and CDR2 ANQGSEA come from the germline V gene. CDR3 nucleotides: TGCAGCGTTTCTATGACAGGTTACGAGCAGTACTTC. Amino acids: CSVSMTGYEQYF.

This rearrangement joins TRBV15 to TRBJ1-4; 9 bases align to TRBD1. Germline V lookup: CDR1 LNHNV, CDR2 YYDKDF (reference sequence). V shed 3 bases, J shed 7 bases, and the junction held 3 bases outside the gene matches. The CDR3 contains 14 residues. CDR3 loop: CATSRDRGGEKLFF. The CDR3 bases are TGTGCCACCAGCAGGGACAGGGGAGGTGAAAAACTGTTTTTT.

The V gene is TRBV6-5, the J gene TRBJ2-1; TRBD2 matches 9 bases. This CDR3 has 15 amino acids. Germline V gives CDR1 MNHEY, CDR2 SVGAGI. After removal of 4 bases from V and 10 bases from J, the junction contained 11 bases not matched to a gene. The CDR3: CASSFSGGRALEQFF. CDR3 DNA sequence: TGTGCCAGCAGTTTTTCCGGCGGGAGGGCCTTGGAGCAGTTCTTC.

The chain employs TRBV7-8 and TRBJ2-5, with 7 nucleotides matching TRBD2. Germline CDR1 and CDR2: SGHVS and FQNEAQ. J gave up 1 base and V 5 bases, and 7 bases lay outside the gene matches. The CDR3 extends over 15 amino acids. This CDR3 reads CASSVSGGVQETQYF. CDR3 in DNA: TGTGCCAGCAGCGTTTCTGGGGGGGTCCAAGAGACCCAGTACTTC.

The chain employs TRBV5-8 and TRBJ2-1; 8 nucleotides align to TRBD1. Per germline, CDR1 SGHTS and CDR2 YDEGEE. The CDR3 spans 15 residues. V shed 2 bases, J shed 7 bases, and the junction held 8 bases outside the gene matches. CDR3: CASSFQGASNNEQFF. The CDR3 bases are TGTGCCAGCAGCTTTCAGGGGGCTTCCAATAATGAGCAGTTCTTC.

In DNA form, the CDR3 reads TGTGCCATCAGTGAAATAGCAGGGGGCGGCTTGGACGAGCAGTACTTC. Its translation is CAISEIAGGGLDEQYF. The J gene is TRBJ2-7, the V gene TRBV10-3; 8 bases agree with TRBD1. This CDR3 is 16 amino acids long. Trimming at V came to 3 bases and at J to 5 bases, leaving 12 bases not matched to a gene. Per the germline V gene, CDR1 is ENHRY and CDR2 is SYGVKD.

The rearrangement links TRBV5-4 to TRBJ2-1, with a tentative D call TRBD2 (5 bases). V was pared by 2 bases and J by 0 bases, with 9 bases between. The length of the CDR3 is 15 residues. The germline V gene has CDR1 SGHNT and CDR2 YYREEE (reference sequence). This CDR3 is CASSFEADSYNEQFF. The CDR3, as DNA: TGTGCCAGCAGCTTCGAAGCGGACTCCTACAATGAGCAGTTCTTC.

V gene TRBV27 combines with J gene TRBJ2-1; possible D gene TRBD2, 5 bases. Trimming pared 5 bases from V and 8 bases from J, leaving 22 bases between. There are 16 residues in the CDR3. CDR1 MNHEY and CDR2 SMNVEV come from the germline V gene (reference sequence). For the CDR3, the DNA is TGTGCCAGCAGTAAGTTACCTAGGACTGTTCGCGATGAGCAGTTCTTC. Its translation is CASSKLPRTVRDEQFF.

The chain carries TRBV9 and TRBJ2-1, with 12 bases aligning to TRBD2. V was pared by 0 bases and J by 9 bases, with 4 bases of the junction left unmatched. The CDR3 loop spans 15 amino acids. Per the germline V gene, CDR1 is SGDLS and CDR2 is YYNGEE. In nucleotides, the CDR3 is TGTGCCAGCAGCGTAGACCTAGCGGGAGGGGTTGAGCAGTTCTTC. It codes for CASSVDLAGGVEQFF. Complete variable domain (other parts from reference TRBV9 and TRBJ2-1): DSGVTQTPKHLITATGQRVTLRCSPRSGDLSVYWYQQSLDQGLQFLIQYYNGEERAKGNILERFSAQQFPDLHSELNLSSLELGDSALYFCASSVDLAGGVEQFFGPGTRLTVL.

The chain carries TRBV28 and TRBJ1-2, with a possible D match to TRBD1 (5 bases). Trimming stripped 1 base from V and 7 bases from J, with 13 bases between. The CDR3 covers 14 residues. The germline CDR1 and CDR2 sequences are MDHEN and SYDVKM. The CDR3 coding sequence is TGTGCCAGCAGTTTATTTGAGGGGAGGGGTGGCTACACCTTC. The encoded protein is CASSLFEGRGGYTF.

The chain links TRBV2 to TRBJ2-5; 9 bases line up with TRBD2. The CDR3 contains 15 residues. V lost 7 bases and J lost 5; bases outside the gene matches: 11. Germline lookup yields CDR1 SNHLY and CDR2 FYNNEI. CDR3 loop: CASKLNAGGLETQYF. The CDR3, as DNA: TGTGCCAGCAAGTTGAACGCGGGAGGGCTGGAGACCCAGTACTTC.

The V call is TRBV7-9, the J call TRBJ2-7, with D possibly matching TRBD1 (6 bases). The length of the CDR3 is 14 residues. The V gene's germline CDR1 is SEHNR and CDR2 FQNEAQ (reference sequence). The ends were cut back, 6 bases at V and 4 bases at J, with 16 bases in the middle. The DNA for the CDR3 is TGTGCCAGCAGTCCCCGGGACAATGTTTACGAGCAGTACTTC. It codes for CASSPRDNVYEQYF.

The V gene is TRBV6-5, the J gene TRBJ2-7; 13 bases match TRBD2. J gave up 3 bases and V 3 bases, and 5 bases lay outside the gene matches. This CDR3 contains 16 residues. Germline V CDR1 and CDR2: MNHEY, SVGAGI. The CDR3 nucleotides read TGTGCCAGCAGTTATCCCGGGACTAGCGGGAACTACGAGCAGTACTTC. It yields the protein CASSYPGTSGNYEQYF.

The chain recombines TRBV12-5 with TRBJ2-2, with 8 bases lining up with TRBD1. CDR1 is LGHNT and CDR2 is FRNRAP in the germline V gene. V gave up 1 base and J gave up 4 bases; unmatched junction bases: 5. This CDR3 is 16 amino acids long. CDR3 region: CASGLGGTGGTGELFF. The DNA for the CDR3 is TGTGCTAGTGGTTTGGGCGGGACAGGAGGCACCGGGGAGCTGTTTTTT. The complete variable domain, with remaining parts taken from reference TRBV12-5 and TRBJ2-2, reads DARVTQTPRHKVTEMGQEVTMRCQPILGHNTVFWYRQTMMQGLELLAYFRNRAPLDDSGMPKDRFSAEMPDATLATLKIQPSEPRDSAVYFCASGLGGTGGTGELFFGEGSRLTVL.

V is TRBV2 and J is TRBJ1-1, with TRBD1 as a possible D gene (6 bases). The V end lost 3 bases, the J end lost 0 bases, and 20 bases lay between the germline ends. From germline, CDR1 is SNHLY and CDR2 FYNNEI. The CDR3 runs to 18 residues. CDR3: CASSELDTGQLMNTEAFF. In nucleotides, the CDR3 is TGTGCCAGCAGTGAGCTCGACACAGGACAGCTCATGAACACTGAAGCTTTCTTT.

This chain links TRBV9 with TRBJ2-1, with 7 bases lining up with TRBD2. The J segment lost 1 base and the V segment lost 0 bases, leaving 1 base of the junction unmatched. CDR3 length: 15 amino acids. Germline V lookup: CDR1 SGDLS, CDR2 YYNGEE. Here the CDR3 reads CASSVAGGSYNEQFF. DNA for the CDR3: TGTGCCAGCAGCGTAGCGGGAGGTTCCTACAATGAGCAGTTCTTC.

This chain links TRBV5-1 with TRBJ2-1; D might be TRBD1 (6 bases). This CDR3 has 15 amino acids. Germline CDR1 and CDR2: SGHRS and YFSETQ. Trimming left V 2 bases short and J 10 bases short, with 19 bases between. The CDR3 nucleotides read TGCGCCAGCAGCTTTTGGGGTTCCCCTGGGGGCGAGCAGTTCTTC. As protein: CASSFWGSPGGEQFF.

V and J are TRBV6-5 and TRBJ1-5; D perhaps matches TRBD1 (6 bases). The V gene lost 4 bases and the J gene lost 2 bases, with 12 bases spanning the gap. The germline gives CDR1 MNHEY, CDR2 SVGAGI. The CDR3 length is 15 residues. The CDR3 nucleotides are TGTGCCAGCAGTTCCCACAGGGCAGGCAATCAGCCCCAGCATTTT. Its protein product is CASSSHRAGNQPQHF.

The rearrangement links TRBV27 to TRBJ2-6, with TRBD2 as a possible D gene (5 bases). Germline values: CDR1 MNHEY, CDR2 SMNVEV (reference sequence). The CDR3 loop spans 15 amino acids. Trimming pared 6 bases from V and 3 bases from J, leaving 12 bases between. The CDR3 nucleotides read TGTGCCAGCAGCCACCGGGGAAGTGGGGCCAACGTCCTGACTTTC. Amino acids: CASSHRGSGANVLTF.

This chain joins TRBV5-1 and TRBJ1-1; D ambiguous. The germline V gene encodes CDR1 SGHRS and CDR2 YFSETQ. The CDR3 spans 14 residues. V lost 0 bases and J lost 1, with 7 bases in between. This CDR3 reads CASSLEARNTEAFF. The DNA of the CDR3 is TGCGCCAGCAGCTTGGAAGCGAGGAACACTGAAGCTTTCTTT.

The V call is TRBV19, the J call TRBJ1-5; a weak D match, TRBD1 (6 bases). This CDR3 comprises 14 residues. From germline, CDR1 is LNHDA and CDR2 SQIVND (reference sequence). V lost 9 bases to trimming and J lost 6 bases, with 18 bases between them. The CDR3 loop reads CASLLQGNGQPQHF. The CDR3 DNA sequence: TGTGCCAGCCTTCTACAGGGAAATGGTCAGCCCCAGCATTTT.

The rearrangement links TRBV7-9 to TRBJ2-3, with a weak D call TRBD2 (6 bases). V lost 8 bases to trimming and J lost 6 bases, with 12 bases between them. Germline CDR1 and CDR2: SEHNR and FQNEAQ (reference sequence). The CDR3 consists of 12 residues. CDR3 amino acids: CASFTSQDTQYF. As DNA, the CDR3 is TGTGCCAGCTTTACTAGCCAGGATACGCAGTATTTT.